This T cell receptor (beta chain) was documented in a study of control samples from healthy donors and cancer patients (TCRdb year 2020). Regarding this clone: Its antigen is unknown. Base qualities were left out, and no much larger clone turns up one base away.

V loses 3 bases, J loses 4 bases, and the germline ends lie 19 bases apart. Inclusive of the bounding cysteine and phenylalanine, the CDR3 is 17 residues long. The kept DNA is CDR3 alone, 51 bases in frame from the first base. Reading the germline V gene gives CDR1 KGHSH and CDR2 LQKENI. Libraries were constructed by the immunoSEQ multiplex PCR assay. Drawn from immuneACCESS, this table holds only the in-frame rearrangements with V and J called that TCRdb kept. Clones are partly lost; checked studies trace under half to an unresolved V gene and leave the rest unexplained. Across this sample there are 70,000 to 90,000 clones, with 94% seen only once. The ten largest clones capture 6.2% of the sample.

The chain links TRBV18 with TRBJ1-5; the D gene is perhaps TRBD1, on 5 matching bases. The source is a woman aged 40 to 50 in good health. Source material: blood. The CDR3 protein is CASSPLDLGAGNQPQHF. Read as DNA, the sequence is TGTGCCAGCTCACCCCTCGACCTAGGGGCGGGAAATCAGCCCCAGCATTTT.